A selection of T cell receptor beta chains follows, all from one sample in a study of Ad26.COV2.S vaccination and SARS-CoV-2 variants. Sequenced by immunoSEQ multiplex PCR; TCRdb stores in-frame clones only, minus some. Among about 400,000 clones listed, about 88% were seen once. Material: peripheral blood, obtained in a trial of Ad26.COV2.S vaccine versus placebo. The receptors derive from a person between 18 and 65 years old who received the Ad26.COV2.S COVID-19 vaccine or a placebo. The CDR3 runs from the conserved cysteine through the conserved F or W.

TRBV9,CASSYGINNEQFF
TRBV6-5,CASSGTDQETQYF
TRBV29-1,CSALPGGGIRNEQFF
TRBV4-1,CASSQALASGITDTQYF
TRBV12-5,CASAALPTEAFF
TRBV24-1,CATSDFRQGAIGELFF
TRBV5-6,CASSTVRTEAFF
TRBV28,CASSFKAYEQYF
TRBV9,CASSVSTSGFNEQFF
TRBV28,CASSFWTRRTGELFF
TRBV5-1,CASSESSGSHLDGTQYF
TRBV4-1,CASSQAGVYGYTF
TRBV14,CASSQDTEEKLFF
TRBV28,CASRGSDSYEQYF
TRBV5-6,CASSPSGSGNTIYF
TRBV6-1,CASSEWGAGQSTDTQYF
TRBV28,CASSDPGTGKDTQYF
TRBV11-2,CASSMTSGTYNEQFF
TRBV10-2,CASNPSGVGETQYF
TRBV11-3,CASSLMGLSTDTQYF
TRBV6-1,CASSELSSGSHEQFF
TRBV4-3,CASSQDEWRGYNEQFF
TRBV30,CAWRDQLSGANVLTF
TRBV30,CAWSVLGQGAYNEQFF
TRBV27,CASSYHQNTEAFF
TRBV4-1,CASSQGDRAYEQYF
TRBV7-9,CASSLVIGADTQYF
TRBV28,CASSSGHLYEQYF
TRBV4-1,CASSQALTTYEQYF
TRBV11-3,CASSLVGGGEQYF
TRBV19,CASSIMGTENRNEQFF
TRBV18,CASSLITGTDTDTQYF
TRBV28,CASSYGPLFLF
TRBV7-2,CASTLLLREAQDTQYF
TRBV7-8,CASTPGSNYGYTF
TRBV7-9,CASSRDRPYEQYF
TRBV20-1,CSALRVPEQYF
TRBV4-1,CASSPGEPGTQYF
TRBV6-1,CASSEGLTEAFF
TRBV28,CLLAREGTGELFF
TRBV19,CASSMRQFNTGELFF
TRBV19,CASSTGVRGFYEQYF
TRBV5-1,CASALNPRGSPLHF
TRBV7-3,CASSFLRASYNEQFF
TRBV5-1,CASSTGLTDTQYF
TRBV10-3,CAISDSAASRQFF
TRBV6-5,CASRALAGVGDTQYF